This T cell receptor beta chain derives from a study of blood T cell repertoires in COVID-19. Looking at the study overall: Samples taken during acute and convalescent COVID-19 were collected in the United States, Italy and Spain. The cDNA or gDNA used as material had been derived from T cells, B-cell-depleted T cells, or PBMCs.

In the authors' methods: From reference gene primer amplification, estimates of nucleated cell counts were derived. Libraries were prepared by immunoSEQ multiplex PCR; TCRdb keeps only in-frame clonotypes and omits some of them. V, J and clone size were drawn from that table, and D and trimming were deduced from the DNA. Among about 170,000 clones listed, around four fifths were seen once. The ends were cut back, 3 bases at V and 4 bases at J, with 12 bases in the middle. The CDR3 totals 13 residues. Germline lookup yields CDR1 SQVTM and CDR2 ANQGSEA. Seattle participants joined during active infection and were tracked over time.

The rearrangement uses TRBV29-1 and TRBJ2-5; D is perhaps TRBD2 (5 bases). Sequenced: peripheral blood. This receptor was identified in a woman aged 80 or over with COVID-19, enrolled during active disease. DNA of the CDR3: TGCAGCGTTGATGGTGGAGGCCTAGAGACCCAGTACTTC. Translation gives CSVDGGGLETQYF. The variable domain in full, completed from reference TRBV29-1 and TRBJ2-5, reads SAVISQKPSRDICQRGTSLTIQCQVDSQVTMMFWYRQQPGQSLTLIATANQGSEATYESGFVIDKFPISRPNLTFSTLTVSNMSPEDSSIYLCSVDGGGLETQYFGPGTRLLVL.